The T cell receptor (beta chain) under discussion was sequenced for a study of early T cells in non-severe SARS-CoV-2 infection. About the research overall: Alpha and beta chains were unpaired, from unsorted whole-blood bulk RNA.

The CDR3 loop spans 15 amino acids. Germline assignment: CDR1 SEHNR and CDR2 FQNEAQ (reference sequence). The ends were cut back, 2 bases at V and 4 bases at J, with 12 bases in the middle. Only a few counts were recorded for this clonotype. The target antigen is unknown. TCRdb called the 5' RACE reads again in MiXCR, with one record for every CDR3 protein. Of some 48,000 distinct CDR3 sequences listed, about 13% are singletons. The study's findings and limits: The matching step, a VDJdb search, favored anti-spike CD8 responses and missed private and CD4 specificities.

Sequencing was done on a sample of whole blood. The clonotype originates from an adult who was a healthcare worker with PCR-confirmed SARS-CoV-2 infection or an uninfected control (not recorded which). The rearrangement joins TRBV7-9 to TRBJ1-5; no clear D gene. CDR3 protein: CASSLNGRENQPQHF. The CDR3 region has the DNA TGTGCCAGCAGCTTAAACGGCAGAGAAAATCAGCCCCAGCATTTT.